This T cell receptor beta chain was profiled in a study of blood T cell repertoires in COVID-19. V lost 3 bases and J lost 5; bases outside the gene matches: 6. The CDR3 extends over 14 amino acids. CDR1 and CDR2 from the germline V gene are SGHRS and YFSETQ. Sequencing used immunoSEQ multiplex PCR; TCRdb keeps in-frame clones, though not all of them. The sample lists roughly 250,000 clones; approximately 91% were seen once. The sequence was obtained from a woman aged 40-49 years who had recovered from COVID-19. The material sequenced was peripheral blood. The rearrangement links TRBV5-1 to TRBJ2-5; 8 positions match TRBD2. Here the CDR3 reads CASSSGTSPETQYF. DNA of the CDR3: TGCGCCAGCAGCTCAGGGACTAGTCCTGAGACCCAGTACTTC.